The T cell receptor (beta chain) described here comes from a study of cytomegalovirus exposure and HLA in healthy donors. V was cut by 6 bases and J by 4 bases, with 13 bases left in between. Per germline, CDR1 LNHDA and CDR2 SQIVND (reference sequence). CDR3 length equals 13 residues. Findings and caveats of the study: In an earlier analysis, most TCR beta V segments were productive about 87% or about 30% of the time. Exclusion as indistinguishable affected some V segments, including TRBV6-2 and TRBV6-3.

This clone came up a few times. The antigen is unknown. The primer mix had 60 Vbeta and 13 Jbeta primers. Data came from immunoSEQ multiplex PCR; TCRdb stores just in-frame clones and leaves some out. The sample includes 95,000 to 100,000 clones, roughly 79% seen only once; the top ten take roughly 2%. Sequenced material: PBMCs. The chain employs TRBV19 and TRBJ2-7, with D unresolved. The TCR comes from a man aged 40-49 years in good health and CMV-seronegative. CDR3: CASSGTFGYEQYF. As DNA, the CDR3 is TGTGCCAGTAGCGGTACCTTTGGTTACGAGCAGTACTTC.